This T cell receptor (beta chain) was documented in a study of blood T cells in healthy people across ages. Study-level findings and limits: Estimated diversity across one million T cells was deemed an underestimate. Compared with aged donors, long-lived donors showed fewer expanded clones, suggesting selection.

The CDR3 is made up of 15 amino acids. Germline-derived CDR1 and CDR2 are SGHKS and YYEKEE (reference sequence). The V gene end was trimmed by 0 bases and the J gene end by 7 bases; junction bases not matched to a gene: 6. For the second PCR, which ran for about 6 to 11 cycles, a sample-barcoded 5' primer and a J-beta primer mix were used. TCRdb reprocessed the 5' RACE reads with MiXCR, giving one entry per CDR3 protein. Of 1.5 million or so distinct CDR3 sequences in the sample, roughly 43% were seen once. About this clonotype itself: The antigen remains unidentified.

They isolated at least 6.5 million PBMCs from each sample. Total RNA, at least 5.5 micrograms per sample, came from PBMCs. The material sequenced was blood. This sequence joins TRBV5-5 and TRBJ2-1; TRBD2 matches 8 bases. This receptor was taken from a woman under 30 in good health. This CDR3 reads CASSLVSGGFNEQFF. CDR3 nucleotides: TGTGCCAGCAGCTTGGTAAGCGGGGGATTTAATGAGCAGTTCTTC.